This T cell receptor beta chain was profiled in a study of T cell responses to AZD1222 COVID-19 vaccine (TCRdb year 2021). At the level of the whole study: TCR sequencing covered over 230 trial participants: around 210 given two doses of AZD1222 and 26 given two doses of MenACWY control vaccine. Trial participants were enrolled by age into 18-55, 56-69 and 70-plus year subgroups, with roughly 150, 30 and 60 TCR-sequenced participants respectively. Overall results and qualifications from the work: Participants were mostly white British, with more females than males. The authors suggested clonal diversity may have been underestimated. Nearly half of unique spike-specific TCRs reportedly recognized epitopes outside regions mutated in the B.1.351 and B.1.1.7 variants. Conclusions about previously exposed vaccinees are limited, since just a handful of AZD1222 recipients were seropositive for SARS-CoV-2 at baseline. After two AZD1222 doses, both the breadth and the depth of spike-specific TCRs were significantly higher than at day 0 and than in MenACWY recipients. The 56-69-year group was small, and its depth increase did not reach significance, likely because of low power. No day 14 peak-response samples were available, so repertoires were characterized only after the peak T cell response. Vaccine-associated CD4 TCRs spanned the whole spike protein, with dominant responses in regions 160-218 and 743-854.

Worth noting for this clone: The antigen it recognizes is unknown. No base quality values were provided; no much bigger clone lies one nucleotide off.

The CDR3 regions of human TCRbeta chains were subjected to immunosequencing. The original pipeline was this. Repertoire TCRs were checked for matches against a reference library of SARS-CoV-2-specific TCRs that had been generated using the MIRA antigen-specificity platform. Breadth was defined as the fraction of unique TCRs that were SARS-CoV-2-associated. Depth was defined as the fraction of total T cells that were SARS-CoV-2-associated. Using the MIRA data, every spike-specific TCR was mapped to the spike region that the TCR reacted to and assigned to either a CD4 or a CD8 class. Log10-transformed breadth and depth values were compared by one-way ANOVA with Sidak's multiple comparisons tests. TCRdb retrieved this table from immuneACCESS and kept in-frame rearrangements only. Not all clones are present; in checked studies, unresolved V genes account for under half, and no reason is known for the remainder. V and J calls and clone size follow that table, whereas D and trimming were derived from the DNA. This sample lists fewer than 200,000 clones; around nine tenths were detected once. The ten largest account for approximately 1% of the sample.

The CDR1 and CDR2 encoded by the germline V gene are MDHEN and SYDVKM. Reading from cysteine to phenylalanine, the CDR3 counts 14 amino acids. Here the CDR3 DNA is all that survives: 42 bases in frame from base 1. Germline trimming: 5 bases from V, 1 base from J; junction bases outside gene matches: 2. The sample's time point label is to be understood as: about 28 days (+/-7) after the second vaccine dose. Because spike-specific TCR depth and breadth did not differ between the two schedules, AZD1222 recipients who got a second dose at roughly 4 weeks were pooled with those who got a second dose at roughly 12 weeks. Vaccinee samples came from UK trials COV001 and COV002, including a single-blind randomized controlled phase 2/3 trial of AZD1222 (ChAdOx1 nCoV-19) in healthy adults. For TCRbeta chain sequencing, PBMC samples were collected from trial participants at day 0 and at day 28 after the second dose.

This sequence was found in an adult who received the AZD1222 COVID-19 vaccine. The sequence is built from TRBV28 and TRBJ1-1, and 9 bases in between align with TRBD1. This specimen consisted of peripheral blood, obtained 28 days after the second AZD1222 dose. In nucleotides, the sequence is TGTGCCAGCAGTGCGGGACAGGGGAACACTGAAGCTTTCTTT. It translates as CASSAGQGNTEAFF.